This TCR beta chain was recorded in a study of graft-versus-host responses after intestinal transplantation. Across the study: Recipients obtained multivisceral, liver-intestinal, or isolated intestinal transplants. Anti-thymocyte globulin induction, then tacrolimus and steroids for around 3 years, went to all recipients.

Comments on this clone: The antigen remains undetermined.

The study, taken as a whole, reports: Those patients showing graft-donor T cell macrochimerism displayed high graft-versus-host to host-versus-graft clonal ratios in allografts. Researchers found GvH clones in recipient marrow, and some showed up first in ileum or blood.

Sequenced by immunoSEQ multiplex PCR; TCRdb stores in-frame clones only, minus some. The repertoire includes 65,000 to 90,000 clones, 85% to 95% of them detected once, and less than 8.5% sits in the top ten. The V gene end was trimmed by 2 bases and the J gene end by 4 bases; junction bases not matched to a gene: 4. Germline CDR1 reads MNHEY; CDR2 reads SVGAGI. The CDR3 runs 14 residues. Source: unstimulated CD8+ T cells sorted from spleen or lymph node cells, taken before transplant. The rearrangement joins TRBV6-5 to TRBJ2-7, with 8 bases that match TRBD1. The TCR sequence derives from a human donor who was the organ donor for an intestinal transplant. Here the CDR3 DNA reads TGTGCCAGCAGTTACGGGACAGGAGTTTACGAGCAGTACTTC. Its translation is CASSYGTGVYEQYF.